These 26 T cell receptor beta chains were all obtained from the same sample, sequenced in a study of regulatory T cells in long-lasting Graves disease. Assembly of TCR beta libraries relied on iRepertoire HTBI primers together with Arm-PCR of CDR3 regions. Each CDR3 protein gets one entry after TCRdb re-called the multiplex PCR reads with MiXCR. The sample lists some 370,000 distinct CDR3 sequences, roughly 25% occurring once. Regarding time point: persistent/refractory GD, antithyroid drugs over 5 years with positive TRAb. The TCR library was prepared using RNA isolated from PBMCs. This specimen was peripheral blood mononuclear cells (PBMCs), taken when the disease was refractory, from a patient treated with antithyroid drugs. These TCRs come from a woman between 40 and 55 years old with Graves disease.

This clonotype was seen repeatedly, ten times or more. This chain joins TRBV12-3 or TRBV12-4 and TRBJ1-2; tentative D call: TRBD1 (6 bases). The CDR3 covers 13 residues. Trimming took off 6 bases at V and 2 bases at J, with 10 bases between the two ends. The CDR3 region is CASSATGNYGYTF. DNA of the CDR3: TGTGCCAGCAGCGCAACAGGGAACTATGGCTACACCTTC.

To note about this clonotype: A clone one base away is much larger, so this may be a read error. The rearrangement links TRBV28 to TRBJ1-1; a possible D gene is TRBD1 (6 bases). The ends were cut back, 2 bases at V and 12 bases at J, with 22 bases in the middle. CDR1 is MDHEN, CDR2 SYDVKM, per germline. There are 15 residues in the CDR3. CDR3 sequence reads: CASSLGATGKRGTFF. The CDR3 coding sequence is TGTGCCAGCAGTTTAGGGGCCACAGGGAAAAGGGGGACTTTCTTT.

This clonotype was counted ten times or more. The rearrangement uses TRBV7-2 and TRBJ2-7; 9 nucleotides align to TRBD2. The germline V gene has CDR1 SGHTA and CDR2 FQGNSA. The junction had 5 bases not matched to a gene; V was cut back by 2 bases and J by 6 bases. The CDR3 has 14 residues. In nucleotides, the CDR3 is TGTGCCAGCAGCTTAAGAGCGGGAGGTACCGAGCAGTACTTC. This gives the protein CASSLRAGGTEQYF.

The chain employs TRBV28 and TRBJ1-1; D gene ambiguous. CDR1 is MDHEN and CDR2 is SYDVKM in the germline V gene. The CDR3 is 15 residues long. V was shortened by 7 bases and J by 1 base, with 16 bases between the two germline ends. CDR3 DNA sequence: TGTGCCAGCAAATTTATGCTCGAGGCGAACACTGAAGCTTTCTTT. It specifies CASKFMLEANTEAFF.

This clonotype was recorded many times. The chain is built from TRBV2 and TRBJ2-5; TRBD2 aligns across 12 bases. The V gene's germline CDR1 is SNHLY and CDR2 FYNNEI. Trimming cost V 1 base and J 3 bases; bases outside gene matches: 9. The CDR3 is made up of 18 amino acids. The chain's CDR3 is CASSEGGRLAGAKETQYF. The CDR3 region has the DNA TGTGCCAGCAGTGAAGGAGGACGACTAGCGGGAGCAAAAGAGACCCAGTACTTC.

A word on this clonotype: One end of the junction varies from germline; a read error may be responsible. The CDR3 loop is CASSLTGRSNF. Written as DNA, the CDR3 is TGCGCCAGCAGCCTCACAGGGCGGTCGAACTTC. The chain couples TRBV5-1 to TRBJ2-5; maybe TRBD1 (6 bases). Germline CDR1 and CDR2: SGHRS and YFSETQ. The CDR3 is 11 residues long. Using reference TRBV5-1 and TRBJ2-5 for the parts outside the CDR3, the full variable domain is KAGVTQTPRYLIKTRGQQVTLSCSPISGHRSVSWYQQTPGQGLQFLFEYFSETQRNKGNFPGRFSGRQFSNSRSEMNVSTLELGDSALYLCASSLTGRSNFGPGTRLLVL.

With respect to this clonotype: A read error may be the cause here, since a much bigger clone is one base away. The V gene is TRBV2, the J gene TRBJ2-2, with D possibly matching TRBD2 (5 bases). This CDR3 has 14 amino acids. The germline V gene has CDR1 SNHLY and CDR2 FYNNEI. CDR3 in amino acids: CASNIGETTGEPFF. In DNA form, the CDR3 reads TGTGCCAGCAACATTGGGGAGACCACCGGGGAGCCGTTTTTT.

This clonotype has more than one count but fewer than ten. CDR3 DNA sequence: TGTGCCAGCAGTGAGAAGGGAGCCAACACCGGGGAGCTGTTTTTT. Its translation: CASSEKGANTGELFF. The rearrangement joins TRBV6-4 to TRBJ2-2; weak D call: TRBD2 (5 bases). The CDR3 length is 15 residues. Germline CDR1 reads MRHNA; CDR2 reads SNTAGT. V lost 3 bases and J lost 2, with 10 bases in between.

This clonotype has more than one count but fewer than ten. V and J are TRBV11-2 and TRBJ1-1; 9 nucleotides align to TRBD1. V was clipped by 5 bases and J by 12 bases; unmatched bases: 19. Germline V gives CDR1 SGHAT, CDR2 FQNNGV. The CDR3 has 16 amino acids. The CDR3 DNA is TGTGCCAGCAGCCCCCGGGGACAGGGCAGGGGTTTTAGAACTTTCTTT. It encodes CASSPRGQGRGFRTFF. Complete variable domain (other parts from reference TRBV11-2 and TRBJ1-1): EAGVAQSPRYKIIEKRQSVAFWCNPISGHATLYWYQQILGQGPKLLIQFQNNGVVDDSQLPKDRFSAERLKGVDSTLKIQPAKLEDSAVYLCASSPRGQGRGFRTFFGQGTRLTVV.

This clonotype was observed a few times. The chain is built from TRBV6-1 and TRBJ2-4; D might be TRBD1 or TRBD2, each matching 5 bases. Germline V gene sequence: CDR1 MNHNS, CDR2 SASEGT. The CDR3 spans 15 residues. The V and J ends lost 4 bases and 4 bases respectively, with 14 bases between them. The CDR3 DNA reads as TGTGCCAGCAGTGTGGGGGTGGTTTTAAAAAACATTCAGTACTTC. Translating gives CASSVGVVLKNIQYF.

In its sample, this clonotype was seen a few times. The gene calls are TRBV3-1 and TRBJ2-2; D gene unclear. Germline-derived CDR1 and CDR2 are LGHDT and YNNKEL (reference sequence). This CDR3 region has 16 residues. V lost 0 bases and J 0 bases, leaving 8 bases between the germline ends. In DNA, the CDR3 is TGTGCCAGCAGCCAAGACAGGCTCGCGAACACCGGGGAGCTGTTTTTT. Encoded protein: CASSQDRLANTGELFF.

This clonotype showed up just a few times. This sequence joins TRBV7-6 and TRBJ1-4; D is unclear. Per the germline V gene, CDR1 is SGHVS and CDR2 is FNYEAQ. Between the trimmed V and J ends, which lost 4 bases and 0 bases, there was a span of 9 bases. The CDR3 spans 15 residues. CDR3 in DNA: TGTGCCAGCAGCTACGGGGTAACAACTAATGAAAAACTGTTTTTT. Its protein is CASSYGVTTNEKLFF.

There are many counts of this clonotype. The V gene is TRBV10-3, the J gene TRBJ1-1; 12 nucleotides line up with TRBD1. This CDR3 is built from 17 residues. Trimming at V came to 5 bases and at J to 4 bases, leaving 11 bases not matched to a gene. Germline CDR1 reads ENHRY; CDR2 reads SYGVKD. CDR3 protein: CAISRWDRGPSVTEAFF. The CDR3, as DNA: TGTGCCATCAGTCGATGGGACAGGGGGCCGTCGGTCACTGAAGCTTTCTTT.

Points on this clonotype: A single base is all that separates this from a far larger clone, so a read error is likely. The chain joins TRBV28 to TRBJ2-4, with D perhaps matching TRBD2 (5 bases). The J call may be faulty, since TRBJ2-5 better matches the DNA end. The CDR3 extends over 13 amino acids. Germline V gene lookup returns CDR1 MDHEN and CDR2 SYDVKM. This CDR3 reads CASSEGREETQYF. The CDR3 coding sequence is TGTGCCAGCAGTGAGGGAAGGGAAGAGACCCAGTACTTC.

This clonotype appeared many times. This chain joins TRBV12-3 or TRBV12-4 and TRBJ2-7, with D unclear. V was clipped by 1 base and J by 3 bases, with 7 bases between them. The CDR3 is made up of 13 amino acids. The DNA for the CDR3 is TGTGCCAGCAGTTTAGGGGAACTCTACGAGCAGTACTTC. Translating it yields CASSLGELYEQYF.

This chain uses TRBV3-1 with TRBJ2-7; D unclear. This CDR3 has 14 residues. V was cut by 0 bases and J by 0 bases, with 6 bases left in between. The germline CDR1 and CDR2 sequences are LGHDT and YNNKEL (reference sequence). CDR3 residues: CASSQDRTSYEQYF. The CDR3 DNA reads as TGTGCCAGCAGCCAAGATAGGACCTCCTACGAGCAGTACTTC.

The V call is TRBV2, the J call TRBJ2-1, with 8 positions matching TRBD2. The junction had 6 bases not matched to a gene; V was cut back by 7 bases and J by 4 bases. The CDR3 consists of 14 residues. Germline CDR1 reads SNHLY; CDR2 reads FYNNEI. The CDR3 loop reads CASNSGTRYNEQFF. The CDR3 DNA sequence: TGTGCCAGCAACTCTGGGACTAGGTACAATGAGCAGTTCTTC.

The sample holds many counts of this clonotype. The V gene is TRBV2, the J gene TRBJ1-5, with 7 bases identical to TRBD1. The CDR3 sequence is 16 residues long. Trimming at V came to 4 bases and at J to 5 bases, leaving 11 bases not matched to a gene. CDR1 is SNHLY, CDR2 FYNNEI, per germline. The CDR3 is CASSGRHTGVDQPQHF. The CDR3 DNA sequence: TGTGCCAGCAGTGGGAGACATACAGGGGTTGATCAGCCCCAGCATTTT.

This clonotype appeared a few times. CDR3 in amino acids: CAISEAGFIYEQYF. The CDR3 nucleotides are TGTGCCATCAGTGAGGCGGGCTTCATCTACGAGCAGTACTTC. V and J are TRBV10-3 and TRBJ2-7, with a possible D match to TRBD2 (5 bases). V was trimmed by 2 bases and J by 3 bases, leaving 11 bases between them. The CDR3 runs 14 residues. Germline lookup yields CDR1 ENHRY and CDR2 SYGVKD.

This clonotype was seen repeatedly, ten times or more. The chain has TRBV6-5 and TRBJ1-1; maybe TRBD1 (5 bases). Looked up from germline, CDR1 is MNHEY and CDR2 is SVGAGI. V lost 0 bases, J lost 0 bases, and 14 bases lay in between. The CDR3 is 17 residues long. CDR3 DNA: TGTGCCAGCAGTTACTCGGCAGGGCCGGGAGTGAACACTGAAGCTTTCTTT. Its translation is CASSYSAGPGVNTEAFF.

The DNA of the CDR3 is TGCGCCAGCAGTGAGTTGGGGGATAGGGATCAGCCCCAGCATTTT. It specifies CASSELGDRDQPQHF. The chain carries TRBV10-2 and TRBJ1-5, with D maybe TRBD1 (5 bases). Germline V gene data show CDR1 as WSHSY and CDR2 as SAAADI. V lost 1 base and J 5 bases, leaving 12 bases between the germline ends. The CDR3 has 15 residues.

In this sample, this clonotype turned up many times. The chain links TRBV11-2 to TRBJ1-5, with D possibly being TRBD1 (6 bases). Trimming removed 1 base from V and 11 bases from J, with 12 bases in between. Germline V gene lookup returns CDR1 SGHAT and CDR2 FQNNGV. The CDR3 has 13 amino acids. The CDR3 loop reads CASSLVEGGAQHF. DNA of the CDR3: TGTGCCAGCAGCTTAGTTGAAGGGGGGGCCCAGCATTTT. The full variable domain, with the rest looked up from reference TRBV11-2 and TRBJ1-5, is EAGVAQSPRYKIIEKRQSVAFWCNPISGHATLYWYQQILGQGPKLLIQFQNNGVVDDSQLPKDRFSAERLKGVDSTLKIQPAKLEDSAVYLCASSLVEGGAQHFGDGTRLSIL.

This clonotype was detected only once. This chain uses TRBV9 with TRBJ2-5; tentatively, D is TRBD1 (6 bases). V was shortened by 3 bases and J by 5 bases, with 32 bases between the two germline ends. Looked up from germline, CDR1 is SGDLS and CDR2 is YYNGEE. The CDR3 is 20 amino acids. CDR3 DNA sequence: TGTGCCAGCAGCGCAGATGGCGCTGGGGGCAGGACGGTTGGAACGGAGACCCAGTACTTC. Protein product: CASSADGAGGRTVGTETQYF.

This clonotype showed up many times. The V and J genes are TRBV6-1 and TRBJ2-4; 12 bases map to TRBD2. Germline-derived CDR1 and CDR2 are MNHNS and SASEGT. There are 15 residues in the CDR3. After removal of 5 bases from V and 1 base from J, the junction contained 0 bases not matched to a gene. The chain's CDR3 is CASSTSGGAKNIQYF. CDR3 in DNA: TGTGCCAGCAGTACTAGCGGGGGGGCCAAAAACATTCAGTACTTC.

This clonotype was picked up a small number of times. The rearrangement joins TRBV6-9 to TRBJ2-7, with TRBD1 matching over 7 bases. V lost 3 bases to trimming and J lost 0 bases; unmatched junction nucleotides: 5. CDR3 length equals 15 residues. Germline V gene data show CDR1 as MNHGY and CDR2 as SVAAGI. CDR3 protein: CASSYYDRVSYEQYF. As DNA, the CDR3 is TGTGCCAGCAGTTACTACGACAGGGTCTCCTACGAGCAGTACTTC.

This clonotype was seen just once. The conserved phenylalanine or tryptophan is not found at the CDR3 terminus, so this likely reflects a read error. This chain connects TRBV12-3 or TRBV12-4 to TRBJ2-1; D is unclear. V shed 5 bases and J shed 9 bases, with 8 bases lying between them. The CDR3 runs 11 residues. Written as DNA, the CDR3 is TGTGCCAGCAGTATGTATGGTGAGCAGTTCTCC. It is translated as CASSMYGEQFS.